Listed below are T cell receptor beta chains from one sample, sequenced in a study of OX40 agonist ivuxolimab in advanced cancers. Sequenced by immunoSEQ multiplex PCR; TCRdb stores in-frame clones only, minus some. The sample lists around 92,000 clones, approximately 94% seen once, with 0.15% to 0.2% in the top ten. The input for sequencing was CD4+ or CD8+ T cells sorted from blood, taken in a trial of the OX40 agonist ivuxolimab. Source of these receptors: an adult with an advanced solid tumor such as melanoma, head and neck, liver or kidney cancer. CDR3s include the opening cysteine and the closing phenylalanine or tryptophan.

j_call	v_call	cdr3_aa
TRBJ2-3	TRBV30	CAWSGLAASTDTQYF
TRBJ1-1	TRBV28	CASSSGQLTEAFF
TRBJ1-3	TRBV6-5	CASRGTGAGNTIYF
TRBJ1-1	TRBV6-6	CASISGGAQAFF
TRBJ1-6	TRBV9	CASSPGTGGSLTYNSPLHF
TRBJ2-3	TRBV19	CASSPPVDTQYF
TRBJ2-7	TRBV7-7	CASSLAGAHEQYF
TRBJ1-1	TRBV10-3	CAIRTVVGVNTEAFF
TRBJ1-6	TRBV28	CASSYGTPYNSPLHF
TRBJ1-2	TRBV19	CASSMQGGNYTF
TRBJ2-3	TRBV5-4	CASSLGGVSTDTQYF
TRBJ2-2	TRBV7-2	CASSLRAKNTGELFF
TRBJ1-1	TRBV18	CASSPLDGNTEAFF
TRBJ2-1	TRBV30	CAWSVGGPGDKQFF
TRBJ2-5	TRBV4-2	CASSQAASGRYQETQYF
TRBJ1-2	TRBV13	CASSVGTGSGYTF
TRBJ1-5	TRBV9	CASSLGPGNRPQHF
TRBJ1-5	TRBV6-6	CASSYGPFSNQPQHF
TRBJ1-6	TRBV19	CASSPSGSGSPLHF
TRBJ2-2	TRBV11-3	CASSSITGGSTGELFF
TRBJ2-7	TRBV29-1	CSVVLRSYEQYF
TRBJ2-3	TRBV5-6	CASSGARVDTQYF
TRBJ1-2	TRBV5-1	CASSPRTGDYGYTF
TRBJ2-7	TRBV6-5	CASSYVPGQGHEQYF
TRBJ1-6	TRBV10-3	CAISEYELKSPLHF
-	TRBV6-5	CASSYGTNYEQYF
TRBJ2-7	TRBV6-6	CASSGAYSYEQYF
TRBJ1-1	TRBV5-4	CASSMGAGSNTEAFF
TRBJ2-5	TRBV5-6	CASSLAHRGQFQETQYF
TRBJ2-1	TRBV28	CASVSGGPLNEQFF
TRBJ2-7	TRBV28	CATHSQGKEQYF
TRBJ2-2	TRBV5-4	CASRHTENTGELFF
TRBJ1-5	TRBV19	CASSGEIHGNQPQHF
TRBJ2-7	TRBV7-6	CASSLVDRGGYEQYF
TRBJ1-1	TRBV6-6	CASTDRLQAFF
TRBJ1-4	TRBV7-9	CAGDTGTFGEKLFF
TRBJ1-3	TRBV5-1	CASSPGTEGNTIYF
TRBJ2-7	TRBV9	CASSVEGDTYEQYF
TRBJ2-1	TRBV10-3	CAISREDGNEQFF
TRBJ2-2	TRBV5-1	CASSLLTSVNTGELFF
TRBJ1-4	TRBV7-2	CASSPSQTGGGKLFF
TRBJ2-1	TRBV4-3	CASSQERASGGPRDNEQFF
TRBJ2-5	TRBV28	CASRREGDFRETQYF
TRBJ1-4	TRBV19	CASIGTTRIEKLFF
TRBJ1-6	TRBV27	CASSFRRTGLTSYNSPLHF
TRBJ1-2	TRBV7-8	CASSPLPGYGYTF
TRBJ1-3	TRBV6-6	CASSFQGAGNTIYF